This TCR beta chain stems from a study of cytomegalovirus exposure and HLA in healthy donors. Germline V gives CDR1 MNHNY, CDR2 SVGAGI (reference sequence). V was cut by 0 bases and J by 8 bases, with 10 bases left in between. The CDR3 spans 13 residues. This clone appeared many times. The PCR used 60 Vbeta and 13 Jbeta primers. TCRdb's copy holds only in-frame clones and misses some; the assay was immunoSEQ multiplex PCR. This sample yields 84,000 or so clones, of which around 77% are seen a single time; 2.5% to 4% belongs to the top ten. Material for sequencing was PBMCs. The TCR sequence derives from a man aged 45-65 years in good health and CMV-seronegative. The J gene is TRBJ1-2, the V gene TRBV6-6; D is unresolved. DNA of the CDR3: TGTGCCAGCAGTTACTCGCAGTCGTGGGGCTACACCTTC. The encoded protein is CASSYSQSWGYTF.